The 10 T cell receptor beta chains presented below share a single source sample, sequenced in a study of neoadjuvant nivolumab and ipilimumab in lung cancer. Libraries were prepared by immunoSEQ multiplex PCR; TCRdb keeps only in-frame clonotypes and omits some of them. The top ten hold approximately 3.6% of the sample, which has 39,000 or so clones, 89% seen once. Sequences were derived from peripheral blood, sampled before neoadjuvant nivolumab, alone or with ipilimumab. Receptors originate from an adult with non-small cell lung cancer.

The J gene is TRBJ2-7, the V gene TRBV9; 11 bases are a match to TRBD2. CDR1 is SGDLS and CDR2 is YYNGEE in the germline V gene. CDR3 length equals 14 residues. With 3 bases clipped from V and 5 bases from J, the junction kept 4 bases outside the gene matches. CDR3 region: CASSGSGRVDEQYF. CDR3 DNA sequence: TGTGCCAGCAGCGGTAGCGGGAGGGTCGACGAGCAGTACTTC.

The CDR3 DNA is TGTGTCAGAAGCTACCGATTACTCATGCAGTTCTTC. Encoded protein: CVRSYRLLMQFF. The chain carries TRBV7-5 and TRBJ2-1; no check of the table's D call, TRBD2, against the DNA was made. TRBV7-5 is flagged as a pseudogene. CDR3 length equals 12 residues.

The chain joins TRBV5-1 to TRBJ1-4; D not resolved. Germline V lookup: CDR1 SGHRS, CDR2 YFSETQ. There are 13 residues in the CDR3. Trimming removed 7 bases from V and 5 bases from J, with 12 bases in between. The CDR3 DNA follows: TGCGCCAGCTCGAGGGAAAACAATGAAAAACTGTTTTTT. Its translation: CASSRENNEKLFF.

Here the CDR3 DNA reads TGTGCCAGCAGCTTCTCCAGGGAAGGTGGCTACACCTTC. Residues: CASSFSREGGYTF. This chain joins TRBV11-2 and TRBJ1-2, with D perhaps matching TRBD1 (5 bases). The CDR3 extends over 13 amino acids. Trimming stripped 3 bases from V and 7 bases from J, with 12 bases between. Germline V gives CDR1 SGHAT, CDR2 FQNNGV.

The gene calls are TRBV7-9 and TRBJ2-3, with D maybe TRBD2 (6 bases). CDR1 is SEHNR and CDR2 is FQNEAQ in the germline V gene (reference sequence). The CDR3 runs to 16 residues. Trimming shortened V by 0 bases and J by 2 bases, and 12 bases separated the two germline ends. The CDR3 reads CASSLAADYNTDTQYF. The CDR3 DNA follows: TGTGCCAGCAGCTTAGCCGCGGACTACAACACAGATACGCAGTATTTT.

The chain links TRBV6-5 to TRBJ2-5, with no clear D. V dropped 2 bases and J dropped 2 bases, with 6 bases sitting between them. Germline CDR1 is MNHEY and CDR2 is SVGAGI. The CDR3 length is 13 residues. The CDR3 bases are TGTGCCAGCAGTTACGGGCTTCAAGAGACCCAGTACTTC. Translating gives CASSYGLQETQYF.

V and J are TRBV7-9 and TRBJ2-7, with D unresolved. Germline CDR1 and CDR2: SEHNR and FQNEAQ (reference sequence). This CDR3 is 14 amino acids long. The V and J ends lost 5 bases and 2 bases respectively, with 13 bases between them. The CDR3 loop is CASSPVGETYEQYF. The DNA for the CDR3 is TGTGCCAGCAGCCCAGTCGGCGAGACCTACGAGCAGTACTTC.

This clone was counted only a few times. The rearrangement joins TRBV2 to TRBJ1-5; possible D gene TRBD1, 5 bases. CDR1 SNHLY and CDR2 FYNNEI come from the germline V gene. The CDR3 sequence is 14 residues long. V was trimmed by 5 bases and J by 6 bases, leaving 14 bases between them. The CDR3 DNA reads TGTGCCAGCAGTTCGCAGGGCAGCCTTCAGCCCCAGCATTTT. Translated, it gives CASSSQGSLQPQHF.

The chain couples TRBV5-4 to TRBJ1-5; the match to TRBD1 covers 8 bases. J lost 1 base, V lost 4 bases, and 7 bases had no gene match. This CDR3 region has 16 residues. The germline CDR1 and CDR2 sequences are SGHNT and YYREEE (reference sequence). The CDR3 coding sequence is TGTGCCAGCAGCGTTCAGGGGGCGGGAAGCAATCAGCCCCAGCATTTT. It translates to CASSVQGAGSNQPQHF.

Here the CDR3 reads CASSLNTYQPQHF. The CDR3 region has the DNA TGTGCCAGCAGCTTAAACACCTATCAGCCCCAGCATTTT. The chain couples TRBV7-9 to TRBJ1-5; D is unresolved. V was trimmed by 2 bases and J by 5 bases, leaving 7 bases between them. Per germline, CDR1 SEHNR and CDR2 FQNEAQ (reference sequence). The CDR3 totals 13 residues.